Shown below are 30 T cell receptor beta chains from a single sample sequenced in a study of human T cells and chemical hapten exposure. The time point is: pre-sensitization, week 0. As to treatment: therapeutic diphenylcyclopropenone sensitization with weekly scalp DPC. MiXCR was run by TCRdb on the RACE reads, yielding one entry per CDR3 protein. Here the sample spans 250,000 or so distinct CDR3 sequences, around 7% being singletons. Specimen: whole blood, collected in connection with sensitization to the hapten diphenylcyclopropenone (DPC). The receptors were gathered from a man aged 18 to 29 with alopecia areata. Some clones in this sample may be carry-over from other donors' samples.

The chain uses TRBV5-1 and TRBJ2-3; 8 nucleotides agree with TRBD2. This CDR3 has 12 amino acids. Germline V CDR1 and CDR2: SGHRS, YFSETQ. The V and J ends lost 0 bases and 12 bases, in that order; junction bases with no gene match: 3. CDR3 coding DNA: TGCGCCAGCAGCTTGGCGGGGGGGCCCCAGTATTTT. Translation gives CASSLAGGPQYF. Based on the CDR3 plus reference TRBV5-1 and TRBJ2-3, the full variable domain is KAGVTQTPRYLIKTRGQQVTLSCSPISGHRSVSWYQQTPGQGLQFLFEYFSETQRNKGNFPGRFSGRQFSNSRSEMNVSTLELGDSALYLCASSLAGGPQYFGPGTRLTVL.

In its sample, this clonotype was seen many times. The chain has TRBV29-1 and TRBJ2-1; D may be TRBD1 (5 bases). Deletions cut 3 bases from V and 5 bases from J, with 11 bases between. This CDR3 has 13 amino acids. CDR1 is SQVTM, CDR2 ANQGSEA, per germline. The CDR3 protein is CSVEHPDNNEQFF. For the CDR3, the DNA is TGCAGCGTTGAGCACCCGGACAACAATGAGCAGTTCTTC.

The rearrangement uses TRBV4-1 and TRBJ2-7, with 7 bases aligning to TRBD2. CDR3 length: 14 residues. Losses at the gene ends were 3 bases for V and 2 bases for J; bases not matched to a gene: 4. Germline CDR1 is MGHRA and CDR2 is YSYEKL. The CDR3 region has the DNA TGCGCCAGCAGCCACCCTGGGGGGGCCTACGAGCAGTACTTC. Translating gives CASSHPGGAYEQYF.

This clonotype has only a few counts. The V and J genes are TRBV4-3 and TRBJ2-5; a possible D gene is TRBD2 (5 bases). The CDR3 length is 13 residues. V was clipped by 1 base and J by 5 bases, with 8 bases between them. CDR1 is LGHNA and CDR2 is YSLEER in the germline V gene. CDR3 in amino acids: CASSQVRGETQYF. CDR3 bases: TGCGCCAGCAGCCAAGTTCGCGGGGAGACCCAGTACTTC.

Concerning this clonotype: A read error may explain this, as a much larger clone is one base away. The rearrangement joins TRBV28 to TRBJ2-4, with D tentatively TRBD1 (5 bases). This CDR3 comprises 16 residues. The germline V gene encodes CDR1 MDHEN and CDR2 SYDVKM. In nucleotides, the CDR3 is TGTGCCAGCAGACAATTAGACAGCTTAGCCGAAAACATTCAGTACTTC. Translating gives CASRQLDSLAENIQYF.

This clonotype was counted at least ten times. The J gene is TRBJ1-2, the V gene TRBV5-1; 8 nucleotides align to TRBD1. CDR1 is SGHRS and CDR2 is YFSETQ in the germline V gene. This CDR3 contains 15 residues. Trimming at V came to 5 bases and at J to 2 bases, leaving 8 bases not matched to a gene. The CDR3 loop reads CASSSRTGPNYGYTF. The CDR3 nucleotides read TGCGCCAGCAGTTCCCGGACAGGGCCGAACTATGGCTACACCTTC.

This clonotype was observed many times. V is TRBV7-2 and J is TRBJ2-4; D uncertain. Germline V lookup: CDR1 SGHTA, CDR2 FQGNSA. The ends were cut back, 1 base at V and 5 bases at J, with 6 bases in the middle. CDR3 length equals 13 residues. The CDR3 region is CASSLVPENIQYF. In DNA form, the CDR3 reads TGTGCCAGCAGCTTAGTGCCAGAAAACATTCAGTACTTC.

This clonotype was counted at least ten times. The chain is built from TRBV29-1 and TRBJ2-7; D is possibly TRBD1 (6 bases). The germline V gene encodes CDR1 SQVTM and CDR2 ANQGSEA. The ends were cut back, 2 bases at V and 5 bases at J, with 16 bases in the middle. The CDR3 is made up of 14 amino acids. This chain's CDR3 is CSVESDRSDDEQYF. As DNA, the CDR3 is TGCAGCGTTGAATCGGACAGAAGTGATGACGAGCAGTACTTC.

The table lists this clonotype with many counts. The J gene is TRBJ2-3, the V gene TRBV9; 14 bases match TRBD2. Germline CDR1 and CDR2: SGDLS and YYNGEE. The V gene end was trimmed by 5 bases and the J gene end by 3 bases; junction bases not matched to a gene: 5. The CDR3 covers 16 residues. The CDR3 DNA reads as TGTGCCAGCAGAACGACTAGCGGGGGGGTGACAGATACGCAGTATTTT. Its protein is CASRTTSGGVTDTQYF.

V and J are TRBV12-3 or TRBV12-4 and TRBJ1-5; no definite D call. The CDR3 is 14 residues long. The ends were cut back, 7 bases at V and 5 bases at J, with 15 bases in the middle. CDR3 coding DNA: TGTGCCAGCACCATCTCGGGAACCTATCAGCCCCAGCATTTT. It encodes CASTISGTYQPQHF.

V is TRBV15 and J is TRBJ1-4, with D possibly matching TRBD1 (5 bases). CDR3 length: 16 residues. The germline gives CDR1 LNHNV, CDR2 YYDKDF (reference sequence). V gave up 0 bases and J gave up 7 bases, with 15 bases separating them. The CDR3 loop is CATSRDNPRVGEKLFF. The CDR3 nucleotides read TGTGCCACCAGCAGAGATAATCCCAGGGTGGGTGAAAAACTGTTTTTT.

This clonotype was counted between two and nine times. The rearrangement uses TRBV5-4 and TRBJ2-5; possibly TRBD1 for D (5 bases). The CDR3 totals 14 residues. CDR1 SGHNT and CDR2 YYREEE come from the germline V gene (reference sequence). The ends were cut back, 0 bases at V and 2 bases at J, with 8 bases in the middle. CDR3 protein: CASSLAGNQETQYF. The CDR3 coding sequence is TGTGCCAGCAGCTTGGCAGGGAATCAAGAGACCCAGTACTTC.

This clonotype was counted only a few times. The gene calls are TRBV29-1 and TRBJ2-4; 7 bases align to TRBD1. The J segment lost 0 bases and the V segment lost 6 bases, leaving 5 bases of the junction unmatched. Germline V gene lookup returns CDR1 SQVTM and CDR2 ANQGSEA. The CDR3 loop spans 14 amino acids. The CDR3: CSVGDRLAKNIQYF. The CDR3 bases are TGCAGCGTCGGGGACAGACTAGCCAAAAACATTCAGTACTTC.

This clonotype was recorded a few times. V is TRBV2 and J is TRBJ2-1; D remains ambiguous. The length of the CDR3 is 11 residues. V dropped 4 bases and J dropped 9 bases, with 7 bases sitting between them. The V gene's germline CDR1 is SNHLY and CDR2 FYNNEI. The CDR3 protein is CASSVRVEQFF. CDR3 coding DNA: TGTGCCAGCAGTGTAAGGGTTGAGCAGTTCTTC.

The rearrangement links TRBV6-6 to TRBJ2-7; TRBD1 is a possible D gene (6 bases). This CDR3 contains 17 residues. Trimming pared 2 bases from V and 3 bases from J, leaving 20 bases between. CDR1 is MNHNY, CDR2 SVGAGI, per germline (reference sequence). Here the CDR3 DNA reads TGTGCCAGCAGTTACCCTACGTACTGTAAACAGGGCTACGAGCAGTACGTC. It translates to CASSYPTYCKQGYEQYV.

This clonotype has a count of ten or more. The J gene is TRBJ1-5, the V gene TRBV5-1, with D unclear. The CDR3 consists of 13 residues. Germline lookup yields CDR1 SGHRS and CDR2 YFSETQ. V was trimmed by 4 bases and J by 7 bases, leaving 12 bases between them. This chain's CDR3 is CASSPLGKQPQHF. The CDR3 region has the DNA TGCGCCAGCAGCCCGCTGGGAAAGCAGCCCCAGCATTTT.

This chain uses TRBV7-9 with TRBJ1-4; 7 bases are shared with TRBD1. Germline CDR1 and CDR2: SEHNR and FQNEAQ (reference sequence). V dropped 4 bases and J dropped 8; count of bases not matched to a gene: 7. The length of the CDR3 is 14 residues. CDR3 DNA sequence: TGTGCCAGCAGCTCGTGGGACAGAGAAGAAAAACTGTTTTTT. It yields the protein CASSSWDREEKLFF.

The table lists this clonotype with many counts. The CDR3 sequence: CASSLTGGRNQPQHF. CDR3 coding DNA: TGTGCCAGCAGTTTAACAGGGGGACGTAATCAGCCCCAGCATTTT. The V gene is TRBV12-3 or TRBV12-4, the J gene TRBJ1-5, with 8 bases matching TRBD1. The CDR3 is 15 amino acids. V dropped 2 bases and J dropped 4; count of bases not matched to a gene: 4.

This clonotype has at least ten counts. The V gene is TRBV5-1, the J gene TRBJ1-6; TRBD1 might be the D (5 bases). Germline V gene lookup returns CDR1 SGHRS and CDR2 YFSETQ. This CDR3 is 13 amino acids long. Trimming pared 5 bases from V and 8 bases from J, leaving 11 bases between. CDR3 DNA sequence: TGCGCCAGCAGACAGGATGGCGATTCACCCCTCCACTTT. It is translated as CASRQDGDSPLHF.

Comments on this clonotype: The junction departs from germline at one end; a sequencing error may be responsible. The chain combines TRBV7-9 with TRBJ1-4, with no clear D. CDR1 and CDR2 from the germline V gene are SEHNR and FQNEAQ (reference sequence). This CDR3 has 12 amino acids. In nucleotides, the CDR3 is TGTACCAGCAGCGTAAATTCGGAAAAACTGTTTTTT. Amino acid sequence: CTSSVNSEKLFF.

This clonotype was detected many times. The chain has TRBV28 and TRBJ2-7; 9 nucleotides line up with TRBD1. V lost 4 bases, J lost 5 bases, and 6 bases stayed unmatched. Germline CDR1 and CDR2: MDHEN and SYDVKM. This CDR3 is built from 14 residues. CDR3 DNA: TGTGCCAGCAGTTCTCCCGGGACAGGGAACGAGCAGTACTTC. Its protein is CASSSPGTGNEQYF.

This clonotype was seen a few times. The chain joins TRBV3-1 to TRBJ2-2; D is perhaps TRBD1 (6 bases). With 5 bases removed from V and 3 bases from J, the gap between germline ends came to 13 bases. Germline CDR1 and CDR2: LGHDT and YNNKEL (reference sequence). The CDR3 totals 15 residues. CDR3 residues: CASSSTGSHTGELFF. The CDR3, as DNA: TGTGCCAGCAGCTCCACAGGGTCCCACACCGGGGAGCTGTTTTTT. Together with reference TRBV3-1 and TRBJ2-2, the CDR3 gives the full variable domain: DTAVSQTPKYLVTQMGNDKSIKCEQNLGHDTMYWYKQDSKKFLKIMFSYNNKELIINETVPNRFSPKSPDKAHLNLHINSLELGDSAVYFCASSSTGSHTGELFFGEGSRLTVL.

The chain carries TRBV6-2 or TRBV6-3 and TRBJ2-5; maybe TRBD2 (5 bases). The germline V and J ends were trimmed by 2 bases and 5 bases, with 12 bases remaining between them. The CDR3 has 14 amino acids. CDR1 is MNHEY, CDR2 SVGEGT, per germline. The CDR3 region is CASSYRERLETQYF. In nucleotides, the CDR3 is TGTGCCAGCAGTTACCGGGAACGGTTGGAGACCCAGTACTTC.

The rearrangement links TRBV9 to TRBJ2-2; D remains unclear. The CDR3 has 16 residues. CDR1 and CDR2 (germline): SGDLS, YYNGEE. With 4 bases removed from V and 2 bases from J, the gap between germline ends came to 15 bases. Here the CDR3 DNA reads TGTGCCAGCAGCCCCCTCCCCTCCTTTAACACCGGGGAGCTGTTTTTT. It codes for CASSPLPSFNTGELFF. The entire variable domain, with the rest obtained from reference TRBV9 and TRBJ2-2, is as follows: DSGVTQTPKHLITATGQRVTLRCSPRSGDLSVYWYQQSLDQGLQFLIQYYNGEERAKGNILERFSAQQFPDLHSELNLSSLELGDSALYFCASSPLPSFNTGELFFGEGSRLTVL.

The table lists this clonotype with a few counts. The J gene is TRBJ2-1, the V gene TRBV6-1, with D hard to call. The CDR3 loop spans 14 amino acids. Germline CDR1 MNHNS, CDR2 SASEGT. Trimming took off 1 base at V and 9 bases at J, with 13 bases between the two ends. For the CDR3, the DNA is TGTGCCAGCAGTGAAGGGGTAGCAGTGCGTGAGCAGTTCTTC. This translates into CASSEGVAVREQFF.

This clonotype has just a few counts. The V and J genes are TRBV7-8 and TRBJ1-6, with 7 nucleotides matching TRBD1. The V and J ends lost 5 bases and 0 bases, in that order; junction bases with no gene match: 10. The germline V gene encodes CDR1 SGHVS and CDR2 FQNEAQ. The CDR3 has 18 amino acids. CDR3 sequence: CASSPTGNPNSYNSPLHF. The DNA of the CDR3 is TGTGCCAGCAGCCCGACAGGGAACCCAAACTCCTATAATTCACCCCTCCACTTT.

In its sample, this clonotype was seen many times. The V call is TRBV3-1, the J call TRBJ2-6; D is ambiguous. V lost 4 bases, J lost 2 bases, and 15 bases lay in between. Germline V gene sequence: CDR1 LGHDT, CDR2 YNNKEL (reference sequence). The CDR3 extends over 17 amino acids. CDR3 sequence: CASSRETTNPGANVLTF. The CDR3 DNA sequence: TGTGCCAGCAGCCGAGAGACGACAAACCCTGGGGCCAACGTCCTGACTTTC. The full variable domain, in which reference TRBV3-1 and TRBJ2-6 provide the parts outside the CDR3, is DTAVSQTPKYLVTQMGNDKSIKCEQNLGHDTMYWYKQDSKKFLKIMFSYNNKELIINETVPNRFSPKSPDKAHLNLHINSLELGDSAVYFCASSRETTNPGANVLTFGAGSRLTVL.

The rearrangement links TRBV18 to TRBJ1-3; D is uncertain. V was cut by 2 bases and J by 4 bases, with 18 bases left in between. Germline V gene lookup returns CDR1 KGHSH and CDR2 LQKENI. The CDR3 contains 17 residues. The CDR3 protein is CASSPGMFSTRGNTIYF. CDR3 nucleotides: TGTGCCAGCTCACCAGGGATGTTTTCGACTCGGGGAAACACCATATATTTT.

This clonotype occurred a few times. The chain joins TRBV5-1 to TRBJ2-2, with D hard to call. CDR3 length equals 15 residues. V was trimmed by 1 base and J by 1 base, leaving 8 bases between them. CDR1 is SGHRS and CDR2 is YFSETQ in the germline V gene. CDR3 nucleotide sequence: TGCGCCAGCAGCTTGAGCGTGGGGAACACCGGGGAGCTGTTTTTT. This gives the protein CASSLSVGNTGELFF.

This clonotype was observed a handful of times. The chain is built from TRBV27 and TRBJ2-3; D uncertain. Trimming removed 2 bases at V and 2 bases at J, with 17 bases between. The CDR3 length is 17 residues. Germline values: CDR1 MNHEY, CDR2 SMNVEV (reference sequence). In DNA, the CDR3 is TGTGCCAGCAGTTTAGCGGAATACTACCTATACACAGATACGCAGTATTTT. Its protein product is CASSLAEYYLYTDTQYF.